This entry concerns a single TCR beta chain. Antigen specificity is unknown. CDR1 is SGHNT, CDR2 YYREEE, per germline (reference sequence). CDR3 length equals 15 residues. V was shortened by 3 bases and J by 9 bases, with 20 bases between the two germline ends. The record originates from a study of T-cell memory formation after mild COVID-19. The study's findings and limits: Day 15 to 85 contracting clones showed balanced CD4/CD8; day 15 to 37 expanders favored CD4+. Pre-infection memory contained some responding clones, which suggested that cross-reactive memory had joined.

Constant-segment primers served in 5'RACE that generated TCR alpha and TCR beta cDNA libraries bearing sample barcodes and UMIs. TCRdb called the 5' RACE reads again in MiXCR, with one record for every CDR3 protein. Among just under 150,000 distinct CDR3 sequences listed, over 6% were seen once. Sequencing input: PBMCs or a T cell subset sorted from them (not recorded which). The rearrangement joins TRBV5-4 to TRBJ2-3; perhaps TRBD1 as D (6 bases). The TCR sequence derives from an adult woman who had mild COVID-19 (a few samples of this study predate the infection). Cell type and time point are not known. DNA for the CDR3: TGTGCCAGCAGCTCCAGGTCCTCCACAGGGATCACGCAGTATTTT. It codes for CASSSRSSTGITQYF. Looking up the rest from reference TRBV5-4 and TRBJ2-3 gives the full variable domain: ETGVTQSPTHLIKTRGQQVTLRCSSQSGHNTVSWYQQALGQGPQFIFQYYREEENGRGNFPPRFSGLQFPNYSSELNVNALELDDSALYLCASSSRSSTGITQYFGPGTRLTVL.